Listed below are T cell receptor beta chains from one sample, sequenced in a study of shared clonotypes between healthy human individuals. Clones were sequenced by immunoSEQ multiplex PCR, and TCRdb holds only the in-frame ones, with some missing. The repertoire holds hundreds of thousands of clones, with approximately 96% as singletons. The material sequenced was naive CD8+ T cells sorted from blood. All receptors derive from a young woman in good health. Each CDR3 is given with its conserved first and last residue. D genes are given only for firm matches. Clone size is shown for a subset of rows, as once, few, many or a class of expanded clone.

TRBJ2-1,TRBV29-1,TRBD2,NA,CSVFSGSGNEQFF,TGCAGCGTTTTCAGCGGGAGTGGGAATGAGCAGTTCTTC
TRBJ2-2,TRBV19,TRBD1,NA,CASSIDPFGQGAGELFF,TGTGCCAGTAGTATAGATCCCTTTGGACAGGGGGCCGGGGAGCTGTTTTTT
TRBJ2-1,TRBV19,NA,once,CASSIDANAWGNEQFF,TGTGCCAGTAGTATAGACGCCAATGCTTGGGGCAATGAGCAGTTCTTC
TRBJ2-3,TRBV5-4,NA,NA,CASSLATSSTDTQYF,TGTGCCAGCAGCTTGGCCACCTCTTCCACAGATACGCAGTATTTT
TRBJ2-2,TRBV5-1,NA,NA,CASSTSGSGELFF,TGCGCCAGCTCTACTAGTGGGTCCGGGGAGCTGTTTTTT
TRBJ2-7,TRBV5-6,TRBD2,NA,CASSLDLAGTYEQYF,TGTGCCAGCAGCTTGGATCTAGCGGGGACCTACGAGCAGTACTTC
TRBJ2-3,TRBV27,TRBD1,NA,CASSLSGQGADTQYF,TGTGCCAGCAGTTTGTCAGGACAGGGGGCGGATACGCAGTATTTT
TRBJ1-3,TRBV29-1,NA,NA,CSVEAGTGNTIYF,TGCAGCGTTGAAGCGGGGACTGGAAACACCATATATTTT
TRBJ1-5,TRBV1,NA,NA,CTSSPCGQHYSNQPQHF,TGCACCAGCAGCCCATGTGGACAGCACTATAGCAATCAGCCCCAGCATTTT
TRBJ2-2,TRBV15,TRBD2,NA,CATSTRREGIAGELFF,TGTGCCACCAGCACCCGGCGGGAGGGGATAGCCGGGGAGCTGTTTTTT
TRBJ1-4,TRBV11-1,NA,NA,CASSAPQEGNEKLFF,TGTGCCAGCAGCGCTCCTCAGGAAGGGAATGAAAAACTGTTTTTT
TRBJ2-7,TRBV5-1,TRBD1,NA,CASSLDRGYEQYF,TGCGCCAGCAGCTTGGACAGGGGCTACGAGCAGTACTTC
TRBJ2-7,TRBV19,TRBD1,NA,CASSPWTGAYEQYF,TGTGCCAGTAGTCCCTGGACAGGGGCCTACGAGCAGTACTTC
TRBJ2-7,TRBV6-5,NA,NA,CASSPRANEQYF,TGTGCCAGCAGCCCTCGCGCCAACGAGCAGTACTTC
TRBJ1-1,TRBV28,NA,NA,CASSSTDTLEAFF,TGTGCCAGCAGTTCCACCGACACTCTCGAAGCTTTCTTT
TRBJ2-2,TRBV28,NA,NA,CASSQLLTGELFF,TGTGCCAGCAGTCAACTCCTTACCGGGGAGCTGTTTTTT
TRBJ2-2,TRBV28,NA,NA,CASRFTGELFF,TGTGCCAGCCGCTTTACCGGGGAGCTGTTTTTT
TRBJ1-1,TRBV7-8,NA,NA,CASSSIWARWAEAFF,TGTGCCAGCAGCTCGATATGGGCGCGGTGGGCTGAAGCTTTCTTT
TRBJ1-1,TRBV5-8,NA,NA,CASRARGNTEAFF,TGTGCCAGCAGGGCGAGGGGGAACACTGAAGCTTTCTTT
TRBJ2-7,TRBV7-9,NA,NA,CASSLDGGVREQYF,TGTGCCAGCAGCTTGGATGGCGGGGTCCGCGAGCAGTACTTC
TRBJ2-1,TRBV7-9,TRBD1,NA,CASSAPGTGVNEQFF,TGTGCCAGCAGCGCTCCCGGGACAGGGGTGAATGAGCAGTTCTTC
TRBJ1-5,TRBV21-1,NA,NA,CASSFSFRIALGNQPQHF,TGTGCCAGCAGCTTTAGCTTCCGCATCGCACTGGGCAATCAGCCCCAGCATTTT
TRBJ2-5,TRBV4-1,NA,NA,CASSLRIQETQYF,TGTGCCAGCAGCTTACGGATCCAAGAGACCCAGTACTTC
TRBJ2-1,TRBV6-5,TRBD1,once,CATTQTGNRNEQFF,TGTGCCACCACACAGACAGGGAATAGGAATGAGCAGTTCTTC
TRBJ2-5,TRBV19,NA,NA,CASSLTGGAETQYF,TGTGCCAGTAGTCTCACAGGGGGGGCAGAGACCCAGTACTTC
TRBJ1-1,TRBV11-1,NA,NA,CASSLANRKSEAFF,TGTGCCAGCAGCTTAGCTAACAGAAAGAGTGAAGCTTTCTTT
TRBJ2-6,TRBV5-1,NA,NA,CASSYHPSGANVLTF,TGCGCCAGCAGCTACCATCCCTCTGGGGCCAACGTCCTGACTTTC
TRBJ1-2,TRBV29-1,TRBD1,few,CSARDSYGYTF,TGCAGCGCCCGGGACAGCTATGGCTACACCTTC
TRBJ1-4,TRBV27,TRBD1,NA,CASSLGQGGEKLFF,TGTGCCAGCAGCCTGGGACAGGGAGGCGAAAAACTGTTTTTT
TRBJ2-7,TRBV29-1,TRBD1,once,CSVEGQAYEQYF,TGCAGCGTTGAGGGACAGGCCTACGAGCAGTACTTC
TRBJ1-3,TRBV27,NA,NA,CATMGGAPFGNTIYF,TGTGCCACCATGGGGGGGGCCCCCTTTGGAAACACCATATATTTT